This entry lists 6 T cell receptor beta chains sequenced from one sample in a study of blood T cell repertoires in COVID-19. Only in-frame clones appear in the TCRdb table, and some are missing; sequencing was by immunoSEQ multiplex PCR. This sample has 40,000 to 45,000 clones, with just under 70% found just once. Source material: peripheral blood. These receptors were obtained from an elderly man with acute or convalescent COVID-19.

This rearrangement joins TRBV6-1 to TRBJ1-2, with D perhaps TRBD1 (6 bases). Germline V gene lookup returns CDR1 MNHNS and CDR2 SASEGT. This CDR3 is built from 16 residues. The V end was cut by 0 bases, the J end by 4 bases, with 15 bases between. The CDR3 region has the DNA TGTGCCAGCAGTGAAGCGTATGGGGGCGCGGGCTATGGCTACACCTTC. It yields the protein CASSEAYGGAGYGYTF.

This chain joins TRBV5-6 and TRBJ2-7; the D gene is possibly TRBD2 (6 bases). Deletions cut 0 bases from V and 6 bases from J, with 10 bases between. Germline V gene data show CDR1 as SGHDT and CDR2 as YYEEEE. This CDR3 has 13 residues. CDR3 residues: CASSLAKGGEQYF. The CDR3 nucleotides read TGTGCCAGCAGCTTGGCCAAGGGAGGCGAGCAGTACTTC.

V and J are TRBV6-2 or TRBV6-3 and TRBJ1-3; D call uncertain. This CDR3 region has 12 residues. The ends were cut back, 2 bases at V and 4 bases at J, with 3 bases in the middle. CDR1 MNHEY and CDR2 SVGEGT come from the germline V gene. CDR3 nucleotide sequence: TGTGCCAGCAGTTACAGCGGAAACACCATATATTTT. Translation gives CASSYSGNTIYF.

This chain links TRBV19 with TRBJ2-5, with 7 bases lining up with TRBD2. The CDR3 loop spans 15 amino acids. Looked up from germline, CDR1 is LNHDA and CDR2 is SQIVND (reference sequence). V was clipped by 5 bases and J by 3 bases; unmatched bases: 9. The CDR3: CASSPLGSGEETQYF. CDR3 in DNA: TGTGCCAGTAGTCCACTGGGGAGCGGGGAAGAGACCCAGTACTTC.

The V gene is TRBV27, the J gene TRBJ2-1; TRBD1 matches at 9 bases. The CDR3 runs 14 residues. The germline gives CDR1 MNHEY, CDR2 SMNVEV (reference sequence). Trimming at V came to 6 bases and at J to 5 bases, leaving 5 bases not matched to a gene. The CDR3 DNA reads TGTGCCAGCAGGCGGACAGGGGTGAACAATGAGCAGTTCTTC. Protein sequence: CASRRTGVNNEQFF.

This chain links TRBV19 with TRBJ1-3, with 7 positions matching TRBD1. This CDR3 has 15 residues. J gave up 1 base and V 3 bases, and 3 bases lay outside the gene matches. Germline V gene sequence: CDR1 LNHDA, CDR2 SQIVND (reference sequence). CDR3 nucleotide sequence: TGTGCCAGTAGTATGGGGGACAGTTCTGGAAACACCATATATTTT. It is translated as CASSMGDSSGNTIYF.